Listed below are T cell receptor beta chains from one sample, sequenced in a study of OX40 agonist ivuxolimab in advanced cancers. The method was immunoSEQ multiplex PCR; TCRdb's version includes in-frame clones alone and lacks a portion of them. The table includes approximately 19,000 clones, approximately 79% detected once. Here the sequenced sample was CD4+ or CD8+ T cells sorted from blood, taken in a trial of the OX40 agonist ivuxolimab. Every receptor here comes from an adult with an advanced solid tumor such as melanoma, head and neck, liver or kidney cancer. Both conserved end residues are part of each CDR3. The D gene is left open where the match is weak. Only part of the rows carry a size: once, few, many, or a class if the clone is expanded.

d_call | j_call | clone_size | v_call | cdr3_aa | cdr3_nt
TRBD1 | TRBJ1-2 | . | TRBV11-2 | CASSLTGSYGYTF | TGTGCCAGCAGCTTGACAGGGTCCTATGGCTACACCTTC
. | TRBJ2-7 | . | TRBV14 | CASSQTLTYEQYF | TGTGCCAGCAGCCAGACCTTAACCTACGAGCAGTACTTC
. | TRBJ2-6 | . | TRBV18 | CASSPLTGSSGANVLTF | TGTGCCAGCTCACCTCTGACAGGTAGCTCTGGGGCCAACGTCCTGACTTTC
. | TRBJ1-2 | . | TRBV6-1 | CASSEAGTSYGYTF | TGTGCCAGCAGTGAAGCGGGTACTAGCTATGGCTACACCTTC
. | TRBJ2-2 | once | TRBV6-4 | CASSEGGELFF | TGTGCCAGCAGTGAAGGTGGGGAGCTGTTTTTT
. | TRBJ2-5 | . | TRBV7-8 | CASSLSPPGRETQYF | TGTGCCAGCAGCTTAAGCCCCCCGGGGAGAGAGACCCAGTACTTC
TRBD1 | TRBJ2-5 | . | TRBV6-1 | CASSARTGPQETQYF | TGTGCCAGCAGCGCCCGGACAGGGCCCCAAGAGACCCAGTACTTC
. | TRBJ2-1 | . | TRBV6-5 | CASSQGPRNEQFF | TGTGCCAGTAGTCAGGGACCAAGGAATGAGCAGTTCTTC
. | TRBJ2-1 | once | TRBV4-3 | CASSQVFGAGSYNEQFF | TGCGCCAGCAGCCAAGTCTTTGGGGCAGGCTCCTACAATGAGCAGTTCTTC
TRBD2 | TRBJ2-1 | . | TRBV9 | CASSPRTSGGYNEQFF | TGTGCCAGCAGCCCCCGGACTAGCGGGGGTTACAATGAGCAGTTCTTC
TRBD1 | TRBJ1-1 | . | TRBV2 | CASRPRQGAEAFF | TGTGCCAGCAGACCAAGACAGGGCGCTGAAGCTTTCTTT
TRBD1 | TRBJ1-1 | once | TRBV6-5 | CASGQQGGKAFF | TGTGCCAGCGGACAACAGGGGGGGAAAGCTTTCTTT
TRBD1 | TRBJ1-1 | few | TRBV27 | CASSSPIRDRGTEAFF | TGTGCCAGCAGTTCCCCGATCCGGGACAGGGGCACTGAAGCTTTCTTT
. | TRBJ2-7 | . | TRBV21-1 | CASSKFEGSEIYEQYF | TGTGCCAGCAGCAAATTCGAGGGTAGCGAGATCTACGAGCAGTACTTC
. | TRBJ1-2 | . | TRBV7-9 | CASSLARLNYGYTF | TGTGCCAGCAGCTTAGCGAGACTTAACTATGGCTACACCTTC
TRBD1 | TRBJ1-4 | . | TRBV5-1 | CASSLAGTVNEKLFF | TGCGCCAGCAGCTTGGCCGGGACAGTTAATGAAAAACTGTTTTTT
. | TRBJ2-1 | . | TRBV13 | CASSLGWQDNEQFF | TGTGCCAGCAGCTTAGGCTGGCAGGACAATGAGCAGTTCTTC
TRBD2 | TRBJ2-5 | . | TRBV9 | CASSVSAGGRGETQYF | TGTGCCAGCAGCGTATCTGCGGGGGGGCGAGGAGAGACCCAGTACTTC
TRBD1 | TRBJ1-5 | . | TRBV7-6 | CATGQVPNQPQHF | TGTGCCACAGGACAGGTCCCCAATCAGCCCCAGCATTTT
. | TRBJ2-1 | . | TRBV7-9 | CASSPTRAREFF | TGTGCCAGCAGCCCCACGAGGGCTAGGGAGTTCTTC
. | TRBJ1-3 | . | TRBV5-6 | CASSFRLTPGNTIYF | TGTGCCAGCAGCTTTCGGCTCACTCCTGGGAACACCATATATTTT
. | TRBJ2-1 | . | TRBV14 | CASSPAWGRNEQFF | TGTGCCAGCAGCCCAGCTTGGGGCCGTAATGAGCAGTTCTTC